Listed here are 7 T cell receptor beta chains from one sample, sequenced in a study of shared clonotypes between healthy human individuals. Assay used: immunoSEQ multiplex PCR; TCRdb lists only in-frame clones, some missing. The sample includes approximately 500,000 clones, more than 65% of them seen just once. Sequencing was performed on PBMCs. These receptors came from a middle-aged woman in good health. Some clones in this sample may be carry-over from other donors' samples.

With respect to this clone: One base separates it from a far larger clone, so it is likely a read error. The chain joins TRBV7-2 to TRBJ2-7, with D possibly being TRBD1 (6 bases). Trimming pared 2 bases from V and 5 bases from J, leaving 13 bases between. The germline CDR1 and CDR2 sequences are SGHTA and FQGNSA. The CDR3 covers 14 residues. CDR3 in DNA: TGTGCCAGCAGCTTAACAGCAGGGGCCCACGAGCAGTACTTC. It yields the protein CASSLTAGAHEQYF.

With respect to this clone: The germline gene is not matched at one end of the junction; a read error may be the cause. This sample includes further DNA sequences coding for the same CDR3. The chain carries TRBV30 and TRBJ1-1, with D hard to call. Germline CDR1 GTSNPN, CDR2 SVGIG (reference sequence). This CDR3 contains 12 residues. CDR3 region: CAWAPGNTEAFF. CDR3 bases: TGCGCCTGGGCCCCAGGGAACACTGAAGCTTTCTTT.

The chain is built from TRBV5-1 and TRBJ1-1, with TRBD1 identical over 7 bases. CDR1 is SGHRS, CDR2 YFSETQ, per germline. With V trimmed by 0 bases and J by 11 bases, 7 bases remained unmatched. CDR3 size: 13 residues. The CDR3, as DNA: TGCGCCAGCAGCTTGGAGTTGGGACAGCTGGCTTTCTTT. Protein sequence: CASSLELGQLAFF.

The chain uses TRBV15 and TRBJ2-3; 10 bases align to TRBD2. Germline CDR1 LNHNV, CDR2 YYDKDF (reference sequence). The CDR3 length is 18 residues. Germline trimming cut 1 base from V and 0 bases from J; bases unmatched to any gene: 7. This CDR3 reads CATSRAPSGSASTDTQYF. In DNA, the CDR3 is TGTGCCACCAGCAGAGCTCCTAGCGGGAGCGCAAGCACAGATACGCAGTATTTT.

To note about this clone: One junction end disagrees with the germline gene, perhaps due to a read error. This chain links TRBV4-2 with TRBJ2-7, with TRBD2 matching 13 bases. CDR3 length: 14 residues. Germline CDR1 and CDR2: LGHNA and YNFKEQ. This chain's CDR3 is CASSQGLAGDEQYF. The CDR3 DNA reads as TGTGCCAGCAGTCAAGGACTAGCGGGAGACGAGCAGTACTTC.

The chain joins TRBV28 to TRBJ2-7; D may be TRBD1 or TRBD2 (5 bases each). Germline V gene data show CDR1 as MDHEN and CDR2 as SYDVKM. The CDR3 has 15 residues. Trimming pared 2 bases from V and 6 bases from J, leaving 17 bases between. CDR3 protein: CASSLIGTGFGEQYF. In DNA, the CDR3 is TGTGCCAGCAGTTTAATTGGGACCGGGTTCGGCGAGCAGTACTTC. The full variable domain, its missing parts supplied by reference TRBV28 and TRBJ2-7, is DVKVTQSSRYLVKRTGEKVFLECVQDMDHENMFWYRQDPGLGLRLIYFSYDVKMKEKGDIPEGYSVSREKKERFSLILESASTNQTSMYLCASSLIGTGFGEQYFGPGTRLTVT.

This rearrangement joins TRBV27 to TRBJ1-1, with D perhaps matching TRBD1 (5 bases). Looked up from germline, CDR1 is MNHEY and CDR2 is SMNVEV (reference sequence). This CDR3 has 13 residues. The germline V and J ends were trimmed by 2 bases and 4 bases, with 8 bases remaining between them. CDR3 nucleotide sequence: TGTGCCAGCAGTTTAAGGGGAGCCACTGAAGCTTTCTTT. This gives the protein CASSLRGATEAFF.